A single T cell receptor (beta chain) is shown here with its context. Clones were read by immunoSEQ multiplex PCR, and TCRdb kept only the in-frame ones, dropping some. The table includes 130,000 or so clones, about 88% detected once. This entry belongs to a study of control samples from healthy donors and cancer patients. From germline, CDR1 is DFQATT and CDR2 SNEGSKA (reference sequence). The V end lost 6 bases, the J end lost 7 bases, and 10 bases lay between the germline ends. This CDR3 has 11 amino acids. V is TRBV20-1 and J is TRBJ2-1, with D uncertain. This sequence was found in a man aged 45-65 years in good health. The sequencing input was blood. The CDR3 region is CSASIGNEQFF. The CDR3 bases are TGCAGTGCCTCGATTGGAAATGAGCAGTTCTTC.